What follows is one TCR beta chain and its context. The target antigen is unknown. The germline V and J ends were trimmed by 0 bases and 4 bases, with 9 bases remaining between them. The CDR3 length is 14 residues. Germline CDR1 and CDR2: LNHNV and YYDKDF (reference sequence). This entry belongs to a study of T cell responses to AZD1222 COVID-19 vaccine. Study-level points and caveats: Unmutated regions of variants are reportedly targeted by nearly half of spike-specific TCRs.

This table comes from immunoSEQ multiplex PCR, and its TCRdb copy is limited to in-frame clones, with some not included. The sample comprises about 120,000 clones, around nine tenths of which are singletons, and about 1.5% rests with the top ten. The TCR was taken from an adult in good health. This sequence joins TRBV15 and TRBJ1-2; D remains unclear. The input for sequencing was peripheral blood, taken on day 0 of AZD1222 vaccination. As DNA, the CDR3 is TGTGCCACCAGCAGAGAGTTGGGTTTCTATGGCTACACCTTC. Protein: CATSRELGFYGYTF. Filled out from reference TRBV15 and TRBJ1-2, the complete variable domain reads DAMVIQNPRYQVTQFGKPVTLSCSQTLNHNVMYWYQQKSSQAPKLLFHYYDKDFNNEADTPDNFQSRRPNTSFCFLDIRSPGLGDTAMYLCATSRELGFYGYTFGSGTRLTVV.